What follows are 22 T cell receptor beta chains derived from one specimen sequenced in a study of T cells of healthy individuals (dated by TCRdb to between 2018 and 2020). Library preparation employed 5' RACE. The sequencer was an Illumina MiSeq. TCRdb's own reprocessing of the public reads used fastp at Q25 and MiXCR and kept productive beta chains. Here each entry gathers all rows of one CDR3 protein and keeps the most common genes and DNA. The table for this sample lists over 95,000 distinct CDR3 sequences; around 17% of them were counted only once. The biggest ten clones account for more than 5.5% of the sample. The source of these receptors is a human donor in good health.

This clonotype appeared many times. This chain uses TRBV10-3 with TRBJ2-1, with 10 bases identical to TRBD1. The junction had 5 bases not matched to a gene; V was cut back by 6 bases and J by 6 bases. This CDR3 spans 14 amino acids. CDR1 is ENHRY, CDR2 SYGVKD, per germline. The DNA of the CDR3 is TGTGCCATCAGGAGGGACAGGGGAGGCAATGAGCAGTTCTTC. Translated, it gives CAIRRDRGGNEQFF.

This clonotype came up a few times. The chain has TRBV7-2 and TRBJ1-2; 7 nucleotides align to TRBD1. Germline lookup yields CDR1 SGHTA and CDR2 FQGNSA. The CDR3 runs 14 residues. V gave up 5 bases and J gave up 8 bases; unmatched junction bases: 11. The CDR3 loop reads CASSAQTGLGGYTF. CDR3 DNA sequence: TGTGCCAGCAGCGCCCAGACAGGGCTGGGAGGCTACACCTTC. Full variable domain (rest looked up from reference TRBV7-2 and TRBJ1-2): GAGVSQSPSNKVTEKGKDVELRCDPISGHTALYWYRQSLGQGLEFLIYFQGNSAPDKSGLPSDRFSAERTGGSVSTLTIQRTQQEDSAVYLCASSAQTGLGGYTFGSGTRLTVV.

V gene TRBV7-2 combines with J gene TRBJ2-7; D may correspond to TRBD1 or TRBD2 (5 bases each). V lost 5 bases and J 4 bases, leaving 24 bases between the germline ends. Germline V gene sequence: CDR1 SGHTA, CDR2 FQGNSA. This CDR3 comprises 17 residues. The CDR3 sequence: CASSPSAHYRDGYEQYF. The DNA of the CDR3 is TGTGCCAGCAGCCCTAGTGCTCACTACCGGGACGGATACGAGCAGTACTTC.

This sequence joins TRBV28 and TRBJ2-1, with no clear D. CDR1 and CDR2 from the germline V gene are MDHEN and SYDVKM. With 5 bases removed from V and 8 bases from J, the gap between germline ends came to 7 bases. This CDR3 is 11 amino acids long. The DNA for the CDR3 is TGTGCCAGCAGTACCGGGTATGAGCAGTTCTTC. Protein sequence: CASSTGYEQFF.

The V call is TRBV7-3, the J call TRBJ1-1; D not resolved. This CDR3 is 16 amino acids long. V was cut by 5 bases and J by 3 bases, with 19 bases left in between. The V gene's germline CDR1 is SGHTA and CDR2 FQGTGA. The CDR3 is CASSLYGSGLDTEAFF. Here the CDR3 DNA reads TGTGCCAGCAGCCTTTATGGGTCAGGCCTGGACACTGAAGCTTTCTTT. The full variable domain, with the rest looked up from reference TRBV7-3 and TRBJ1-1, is GAGVSQTPSNKVTEKGKYVELRCDPISGHTALYWYRQSLGQGPEFLIYFQGTGAADDSGLPNDRFFAVRPEGSVSTLKIQRTERGDSAVYLCASSLYGSGLDTEAFFGQGTRLTVV.

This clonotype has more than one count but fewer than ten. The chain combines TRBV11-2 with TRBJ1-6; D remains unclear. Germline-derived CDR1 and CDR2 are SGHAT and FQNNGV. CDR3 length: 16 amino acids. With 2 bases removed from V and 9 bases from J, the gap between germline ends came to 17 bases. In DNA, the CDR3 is TGTGCCAGCAGCTTAATGGGAGGGAGGTCGGGTTCACCCCTCCACTTT. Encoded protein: CASSLMGGRSGSPLHF.

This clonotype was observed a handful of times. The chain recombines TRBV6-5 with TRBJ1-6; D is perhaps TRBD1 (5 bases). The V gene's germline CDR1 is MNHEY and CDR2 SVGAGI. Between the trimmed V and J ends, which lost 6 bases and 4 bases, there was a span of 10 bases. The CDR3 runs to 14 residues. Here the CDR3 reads CASRGWGYNSPLHF. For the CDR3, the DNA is TGTGCCAGCAGAGGCTGGGGGTATAATTCACCCCTCCACTTT.

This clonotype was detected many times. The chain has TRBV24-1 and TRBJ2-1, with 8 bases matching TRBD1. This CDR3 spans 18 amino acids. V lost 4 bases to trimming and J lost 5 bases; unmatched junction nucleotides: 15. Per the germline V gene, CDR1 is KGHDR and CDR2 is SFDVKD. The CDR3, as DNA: TGTGCCACCAGTGACTTCATAACCGGGACAGGATTTCACAATGAGCAGTTCTTC. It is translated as CATSDFITGTGFHNEQFF.

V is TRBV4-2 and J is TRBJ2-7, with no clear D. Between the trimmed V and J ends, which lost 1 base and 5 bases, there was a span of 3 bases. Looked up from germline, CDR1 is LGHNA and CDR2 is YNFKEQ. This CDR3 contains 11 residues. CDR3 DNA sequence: TGTGCCAGCAGCCAAGCCCACGAGCAGTACTTC. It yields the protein CASSQAHEQYF.

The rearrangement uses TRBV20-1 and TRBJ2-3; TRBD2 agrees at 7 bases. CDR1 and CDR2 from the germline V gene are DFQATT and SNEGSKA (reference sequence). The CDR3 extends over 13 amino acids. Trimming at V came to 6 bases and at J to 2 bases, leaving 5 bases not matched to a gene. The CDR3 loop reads CSALLAITDTQYF. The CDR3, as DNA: TGCAGTGCCTTACTAGCGATCACAGATACGCAGTATTTT.

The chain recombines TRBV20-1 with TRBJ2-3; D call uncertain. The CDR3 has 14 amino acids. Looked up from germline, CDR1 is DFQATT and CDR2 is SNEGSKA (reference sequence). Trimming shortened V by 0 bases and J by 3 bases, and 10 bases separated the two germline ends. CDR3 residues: CSARDRVGTDTQYF. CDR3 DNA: TGCAGTGCTAGAGATCGTGTGGGTACAGATACGCAGTATTTT.

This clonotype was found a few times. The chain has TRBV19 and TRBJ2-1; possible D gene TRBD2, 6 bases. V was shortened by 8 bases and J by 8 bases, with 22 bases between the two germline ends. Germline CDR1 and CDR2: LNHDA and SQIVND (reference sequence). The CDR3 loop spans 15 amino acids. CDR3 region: CASSTRRAISDEQFF. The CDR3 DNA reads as TGTGCCAGTTCAACCCGGAGGGCCATCTCCGATGAGCAGTTCTTC.

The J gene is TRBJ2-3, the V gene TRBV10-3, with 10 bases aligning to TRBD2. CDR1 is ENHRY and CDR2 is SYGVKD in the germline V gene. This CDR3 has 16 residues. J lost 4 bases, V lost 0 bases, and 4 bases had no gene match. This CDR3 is CAISESGAGGPDTQYF. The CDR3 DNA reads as TGTGCCATCAGTGAGTCGGGAGCGGGGGGGCCAGATACGCAGTATTTT.

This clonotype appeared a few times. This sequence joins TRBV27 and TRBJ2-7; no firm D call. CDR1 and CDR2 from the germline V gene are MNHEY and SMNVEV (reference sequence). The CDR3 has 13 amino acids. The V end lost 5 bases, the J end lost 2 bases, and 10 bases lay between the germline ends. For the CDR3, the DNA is TGTGCCAGCAGTAGGGCCAGGACCTACGAGCAGTACTTC. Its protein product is CASSRARTYEQYF.

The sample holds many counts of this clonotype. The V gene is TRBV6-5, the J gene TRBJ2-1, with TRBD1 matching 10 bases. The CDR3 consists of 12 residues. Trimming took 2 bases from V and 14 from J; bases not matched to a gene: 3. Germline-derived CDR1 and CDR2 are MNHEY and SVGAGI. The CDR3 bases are TGTGCCAGCAGTTACGGGACAGGGGATAAGTTCTTC. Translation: CASSYGTGDKFF.

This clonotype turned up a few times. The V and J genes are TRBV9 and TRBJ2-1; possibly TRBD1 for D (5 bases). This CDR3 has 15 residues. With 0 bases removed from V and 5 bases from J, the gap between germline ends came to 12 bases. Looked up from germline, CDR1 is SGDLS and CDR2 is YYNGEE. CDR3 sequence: CASSVVGAENNEQFF. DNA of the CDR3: TGTGCCAGCAGCGTAGTTGGGGCAGAAAACAATGAGCAGTTCTTC. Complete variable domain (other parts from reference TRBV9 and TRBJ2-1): DSGVTQTPKHLITATGQRVTLRCSPRSGDLSVYWYQQSLDQGLQFLIQYYNGEERAKGNILERFSAQQFPDLHSELNLSSLELGDSALYFCASSVVGAENNEQFFGPGTRLTVL.

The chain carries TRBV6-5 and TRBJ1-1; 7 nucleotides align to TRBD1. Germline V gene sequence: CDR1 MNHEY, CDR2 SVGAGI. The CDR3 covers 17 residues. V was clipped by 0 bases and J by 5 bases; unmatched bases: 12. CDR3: CASSYSSSSGGRTEAFF. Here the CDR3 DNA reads TGTGCCAGCAGTTACTCGAGCAGCTCAGGGGGTCGGACTGAAGCTTTCTTT.

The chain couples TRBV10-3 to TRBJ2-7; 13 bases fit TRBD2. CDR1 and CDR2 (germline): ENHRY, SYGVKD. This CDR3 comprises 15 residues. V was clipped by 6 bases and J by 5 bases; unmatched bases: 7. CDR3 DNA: TGTGCCATCAGGGGGACTAGCGGGATGATCGACGAGCAGTACTTC. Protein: CAIRGTSGMIDEQYF.

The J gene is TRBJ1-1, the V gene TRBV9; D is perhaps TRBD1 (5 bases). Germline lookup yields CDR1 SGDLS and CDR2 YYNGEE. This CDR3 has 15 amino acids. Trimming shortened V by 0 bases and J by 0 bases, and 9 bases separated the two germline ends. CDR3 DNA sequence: TGTGCCAGCAGCGTAGAACAGGCCATGAACACTGAAGCTTTCTTT. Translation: CASSVEQAMNTEAFF.

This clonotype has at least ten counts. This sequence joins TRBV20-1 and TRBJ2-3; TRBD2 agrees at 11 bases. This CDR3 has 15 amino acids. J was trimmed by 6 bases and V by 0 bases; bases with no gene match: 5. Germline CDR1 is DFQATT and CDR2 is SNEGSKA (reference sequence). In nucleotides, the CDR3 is TGCAGTGCTAGAGATTTAGCGGGAGGGCCCGATACGCAGTATTTT. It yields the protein CSARDLAGGPDTQYF.

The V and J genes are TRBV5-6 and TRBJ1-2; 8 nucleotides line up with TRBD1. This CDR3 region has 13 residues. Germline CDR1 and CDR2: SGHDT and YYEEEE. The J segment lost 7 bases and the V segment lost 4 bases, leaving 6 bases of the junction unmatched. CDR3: CASSRDRGGGYTF. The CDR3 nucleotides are TGTGCCAGCAGCCGTGACAGGGGAGGTGGCTACACCTTC. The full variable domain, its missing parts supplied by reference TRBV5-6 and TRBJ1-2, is DAGVTQSPTHLIKTRGQQVTLRCSPKSGHDTVSWYQQALGQGPQFIFQYYEEEERQRGNFPDRFSGHQFPNYSSELNVNALLLGDSALYLCASSRDRGGGYTFGSGTRLTVV.

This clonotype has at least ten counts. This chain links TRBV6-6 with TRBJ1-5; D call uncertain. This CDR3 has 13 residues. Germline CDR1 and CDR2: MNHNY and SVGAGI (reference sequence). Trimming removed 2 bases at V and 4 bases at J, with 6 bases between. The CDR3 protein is CASSYTDNQPQHF. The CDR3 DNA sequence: TGTGCCAGCAGTTACACAGATAATCAGCCCCAGCATTTT.